The clone carrying this TCR beta chain was recorded only once. The data originate from a study of shared T cell receptors in the human thymus. Losses at the gene ends were 4 bases for V and 12 bases for J; bases not matched to a gene: 17. Germline V gives CDR1 MGHRA, CDR2 YSYEKL. This CDR3 comprises 16 residues. Assay used: immunoSEQ multiplex PCR; TCRdb lists only in-frame clones, some missing. Found here are some 760,000 clones, approximately 83% of them singletons; the top ten hold around 0.0099%. Separately, the same data were catalogued under a study of human thymus T cells. That source adds: The donor group consisted of healthy Finnish infants who were having corrective surgery for congenital heart defects. Thymic and blood repertoires appeared to display a bias in their usage of V and J genes.

This chain joins TRBV4-1 and TRBJ2-1, with 8 bases aligning to TRBD2. This clonotype originated in a girl younger than two with a congenital heart defect. Sequencing was carried out using thymocytes. The CDR3 here is CASSPIRGGGPFGQFF. The DNA of the CDR3 is TGCGCCAGCAGCCCCATTCGGGGCGGGGGGCCTTTCGGGCAGTTCTTC.